The present entry profiles one TCR beta chain with its context. Its antigen is currently unknown. The data are from a study of OX40 agonist ivuxolimab in advanced cancers. Study summary: Every 2 weeks, patients got intravenous ivuxolimab at one of six dose levels (0.01-10 mg/kg). Subjects had a mean age of around 60 years, with a range of 23 to 79; around 80% were male. General study results and limits: With doses of 0.1 to 3.0 mg/kg, CD4+ and CD8+ blood T cells had undergone clonal expansion by week 6. Still undetermined is the antigen specificity of the expanded peripheral T cells.

Germline-derived CDR1 and CDR2 are PRHDT and FYEKMQ (reference sequence). V shed 5 bases and J 0 bases; nucleotides not matched to a gene: 9. This CDR3 comprises 17 residues. Clones were read by immunoSEQ multiplex PCR, and TCRdb kept only the in-frame ones, dropping some. The repertoire consists of tens of thousands of clones, with under 90% occurring once and the leading ten covering about 12%. The chain joins TRBV13 to TRBJ1-3; the match to TRBD1 covers 8 bases. This sequence was found in an adult with an advanced solid tumor such as melanoma, head and neck, liver or kidney cancer. Specimen: CD4+ or CD8+ T cells sorted from blood, collected in a trial of the OX40 agonist ivuxolimab. The CDR3 DNA reads as TGTGCCAGCAGCGTTTCTTGGACAGGGAGCTCTGGAAACACCATATATTTT. Translation: CASSVSWTGSSGNTIYF.